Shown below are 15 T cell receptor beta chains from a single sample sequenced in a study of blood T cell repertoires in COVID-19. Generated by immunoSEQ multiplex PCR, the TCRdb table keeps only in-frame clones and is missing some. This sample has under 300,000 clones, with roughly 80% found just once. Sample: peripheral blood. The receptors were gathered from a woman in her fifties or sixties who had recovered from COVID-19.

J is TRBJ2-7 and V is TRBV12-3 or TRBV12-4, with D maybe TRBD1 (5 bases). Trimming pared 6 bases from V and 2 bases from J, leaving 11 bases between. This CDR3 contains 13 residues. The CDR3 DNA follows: TGTGCCAGCAGCTTTCAGGGCCCCTACGAGCAGTACTTC. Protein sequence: CASSFQGPYEQYF.

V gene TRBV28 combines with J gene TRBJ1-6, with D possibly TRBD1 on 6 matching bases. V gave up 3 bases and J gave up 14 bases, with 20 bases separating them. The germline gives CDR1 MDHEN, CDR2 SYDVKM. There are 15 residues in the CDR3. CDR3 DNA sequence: TGTGCCAGCAGTTTGCCAGGGGCGGAGGCTCAGGCCCTCCACTTT. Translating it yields CASSLPGAEAQALHF.

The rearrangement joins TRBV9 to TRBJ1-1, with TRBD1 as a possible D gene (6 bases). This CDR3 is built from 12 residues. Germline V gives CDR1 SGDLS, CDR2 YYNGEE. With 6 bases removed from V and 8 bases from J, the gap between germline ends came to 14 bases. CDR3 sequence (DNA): TGTGCCAGCACCCCGTTTGGGGGCGAAGCTTTCTTT. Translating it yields CASTPFGGEAFF.

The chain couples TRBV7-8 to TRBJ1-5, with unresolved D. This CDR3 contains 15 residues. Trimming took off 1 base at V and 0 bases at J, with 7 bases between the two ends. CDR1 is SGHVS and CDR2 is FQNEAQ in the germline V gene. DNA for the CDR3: TGTGCCAGCAGCTTAGGTTCTTATAGCAATCAGCCCCAGCATTTT. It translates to CASSLGSYSNQPQHF. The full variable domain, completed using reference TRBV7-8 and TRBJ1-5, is GAGVSQSPRYKVAKRGQDVALRCDPISGHVSLFWYQQALGQGPEFLTYFQNEAQLDKSGLPSDRFFAERPEGSVSTLKIQRTQQEDSAVYLCASSLGSYSNQPQHFGDGTRLSIL.

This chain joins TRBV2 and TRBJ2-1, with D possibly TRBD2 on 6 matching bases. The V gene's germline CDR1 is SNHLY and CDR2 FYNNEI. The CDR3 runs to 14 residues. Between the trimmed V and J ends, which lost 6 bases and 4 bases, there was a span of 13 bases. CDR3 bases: TGTGCCAGCAGAGGGTCCGGGGGATACAATGAGCAGTTCTTC. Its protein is CASRGSGGYNEQFF. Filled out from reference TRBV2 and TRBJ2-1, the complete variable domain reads EPEVTQTPSHQVTQMGQEVILRCVPISNHLYFYWYRQILGQKVEFLVSFYNNEISEKSEIFDDQFSVERPDGSNFTLKIRSTKLEDSAMYFCASRGSGGYNEQFFGPGTRLTVL.

The CDR3 loop reads CASSEKEGLAGYSSTDTQYF. CDR3 nucleotide sequence: TGTGCCAGCAGTGAAAAAGAGGGACTAGCGGGGTACTCTAGCACAGATACGCAGTATTTT. The chain links TRBV6-1 to TRBJ2-3; 13 nucleotides align to TRBD2. V gave up 2 bases and J gave up 0 bases; unmatched junction bases: 11. Looked up from germline, CDR1 is MNHNS and CDR2 is SASEGT. The CDR3 consists of 20 residues.

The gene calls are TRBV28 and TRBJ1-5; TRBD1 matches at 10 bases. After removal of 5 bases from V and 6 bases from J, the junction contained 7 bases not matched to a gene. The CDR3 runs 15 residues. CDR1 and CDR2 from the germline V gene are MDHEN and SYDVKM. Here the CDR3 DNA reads TGTGCCAGCAGTAACCCGGGACAGGGGTTTCAGCCCCAGCATTTT. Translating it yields CASSNPGQGFQPQHF.

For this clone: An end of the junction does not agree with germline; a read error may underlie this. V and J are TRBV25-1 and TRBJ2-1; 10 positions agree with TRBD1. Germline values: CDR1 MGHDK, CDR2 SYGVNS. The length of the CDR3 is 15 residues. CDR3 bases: TGTGCCAGCAGGGAATCGGGACAGGGGTTTAATGAGCAGTTCTTC. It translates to CASRESGQGFNEQFF.

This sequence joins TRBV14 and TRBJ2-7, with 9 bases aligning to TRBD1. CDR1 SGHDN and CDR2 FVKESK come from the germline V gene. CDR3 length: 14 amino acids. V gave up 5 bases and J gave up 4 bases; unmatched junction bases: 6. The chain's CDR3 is CASSTGTGSYEQYF. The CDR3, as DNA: TGTGCCAGCAGCACCGGGACAGGGAGTTACGAGCAGTACTTC.

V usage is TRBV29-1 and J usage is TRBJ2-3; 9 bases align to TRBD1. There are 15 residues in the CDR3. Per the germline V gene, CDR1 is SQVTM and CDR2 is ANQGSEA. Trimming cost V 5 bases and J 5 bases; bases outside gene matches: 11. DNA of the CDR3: TGCAGCGTTACCCATGGGGGACAGGGAATAGATACGCAGTATTTT. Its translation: CSVTHGGQGIDTQYF.

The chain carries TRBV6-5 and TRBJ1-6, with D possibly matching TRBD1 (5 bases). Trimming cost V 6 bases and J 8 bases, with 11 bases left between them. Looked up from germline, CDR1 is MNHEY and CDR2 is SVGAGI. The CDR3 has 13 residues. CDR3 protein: CASRQVGDSPLHF. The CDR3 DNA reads TGTGCCAGCAGACAGGTTGGGGATTCACCCCTCCACTTT.

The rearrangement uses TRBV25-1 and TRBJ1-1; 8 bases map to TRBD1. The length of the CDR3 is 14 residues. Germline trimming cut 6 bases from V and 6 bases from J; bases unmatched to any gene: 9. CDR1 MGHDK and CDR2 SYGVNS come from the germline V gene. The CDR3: CASREQGVLAEAFF. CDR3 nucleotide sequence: TGTGCCAGCAGGGAACAGGGGGTTCTGGCTGAAGCTTTCTTT.

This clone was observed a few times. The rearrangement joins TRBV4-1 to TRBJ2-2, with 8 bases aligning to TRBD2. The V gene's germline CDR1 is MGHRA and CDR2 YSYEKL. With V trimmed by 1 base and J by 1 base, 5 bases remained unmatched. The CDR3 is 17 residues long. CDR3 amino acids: CASSQVGGGLNTGELFF. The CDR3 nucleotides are TGCGCCAGCAGCCAAGTTGGCGGGGGGCTGAACACCGGGGAGCTGTTTTTT.

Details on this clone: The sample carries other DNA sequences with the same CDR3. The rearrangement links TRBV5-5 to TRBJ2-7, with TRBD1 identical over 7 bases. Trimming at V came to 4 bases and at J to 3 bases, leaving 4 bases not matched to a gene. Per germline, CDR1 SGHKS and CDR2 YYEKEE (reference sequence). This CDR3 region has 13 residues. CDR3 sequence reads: CASSPTGDYEQYF. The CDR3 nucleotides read TGTGCCAGCAGCCCAACAGGGGACTACGAGCAGTACTTC.

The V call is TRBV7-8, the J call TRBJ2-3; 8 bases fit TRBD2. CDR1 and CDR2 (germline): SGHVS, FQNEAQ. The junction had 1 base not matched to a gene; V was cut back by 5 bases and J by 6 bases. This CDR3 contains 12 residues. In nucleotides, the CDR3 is TGTGCCAGCAGCCGGGGGGGTGATACGCAGTATTTT. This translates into CASSRGGDTQYF.